A single sample gave rise to the 13 T cell receptor beta chains below, sequenced in a study of cytotoxic CD8 clonotypes in ibrutinib-treated CLL. The data were produced by immunoSEQ multiplex PCR, yet TCRdb's version contains in-frame clones alone and is incomplete. This table has 150,000 to 250,000 clones, 72% appearing once. The sample in question was PBMCs, obtained after 24 months of ibrutinib treatment. These receptors were taken from a human donor with chronic lymphocytic leukemia.

The chain links TRBV28 to TRBJ1-2; 9 bases align to TRBD1. CDR1 is MDHEN, CDR2 SYDVKM, per germline. CDR3 length equals 15 residues. Trimming took 9 bases from V and 5 from J; bases not matched to a gene: 13. CDR3 loop: CASIFRDREWYGYTF. The CDR3 region has the DNA TGTGCCAGTATTTTCCGGGACAGGGAGTGGTATGGCTACACCTTC.

The rearrangement uses TRBV29-1 and TRBJ2-1; 11 nucleotides match TRBD2. V lost 2 bases to trimming and J lost 2 bases; unmatched junction nucleotides: 2. Per germline, CDR1 SQVTM and CDR2 ANQGSEA. The CDR3 consists of 15 residues. The CDR3 protein is CSVERTSGPYNEQFF. For the CDR3, the DNA is TGCAGCGTTGAAAGGACTAGCGGGCCCTACAATGAGCAGTTCTTC.

The chain carries TRBV9 and TRBJ2-3, with D hard to call. CDR3 length equals 12 residues. Looked up from germline, CDR1 is SGDLS and CDR2 is YYNGEE. Trimming took 3 bases from V and 8 from J, leaving 10 bases between them. The CDR3 nucleotides read TGTGCCAGCAGCGAAAGGCCCGGTACGCAGTATTTT. It encodes CASSERPGTQYF.

This clone appeared a few times. This chain uses TRBV7-2 with TRBJ1-2, with D possibly matching TRBD1 (5 bases). This CDR3 has 13 amino acids. Trimming stripped 1 base from V and 4 bases from J, with 7 bases between. Looked up from germline, CDR1 is SGHTA and CDR2 is FQGNSA. The CDR3 bases are TGTGCCAGCAGCTTAGGACAGTCCTATGGCTACACCTTC. Residues: CASSLGQSYGYTF.

V and J are TRBV5-4 and TRBJ2-7; possible D gene TRBD2, 6 bases. CDR1 is SGHNT and CDR2 is YYREEE in the germline V gene (reference sequence). Trimming pared 3 bases from V and 7 bases from J, leaving 20 bases between. There are 15 residues in the CDR3. The CDR3 nucleotides are TGTGCCAGCAGCTCCCCGCGGGGCGGGTACGGGGAGCAGTACTTC. It specifies CASSSPRGGYGEQYF.

The rearrangement links TRBV2 to TRBJ2-5, with TRBD2 matching over 9 bases. The CDR3 extends over 15 amino acids. V shed 5 bases, J shed 4 bases, and the junction held 8 bases outside the gene matches. Germline CDR1 is SNHLY and CDR2 is FYNNEI. The CDR3 nucleotides read TGTGCCAGCAGTCCTATAGCGGGAGTAGGAGAGACCCAGTACTTC. It specifies CASSPIAGVGETQYF.

The rearrangement joins TRBV6-4 to TRBJ1-5, with no clear D. The germline V gene encodes CDR1 MRHNA and CDR2 SNTAGT. The V and J ends lost 0 bases and 5 bases respectively, with 2 bases between them. This CDR3 spans 12 amino acids. This CDR3 is CASSDSDQPQHF. The CDR3 DNA is TGTGCCAGCAGTGACTCGGATCAGCCCCAGCATTTT.

The chain is built from TRBV25-1 and TRBJ2-1; 7 bases fit TRBD2. The CDR3 contains 16 residues. V shed 8 bases and J 0 bases; nucleotides not matched to a gene: 10. Germline V gene lookup returns CDR1 MGHDK and CDR2 SYGVNS. The CDR3, as DNA: TGTGCCAGCTCTCCGTCAGCGGGAAGCTCCTACAATGAGCAGTTCTTC. Amino acids: CASSPSAGSSYNEQFF.

The chain's CDR3 is CASSLVAGGYEQYF. CDR3 DNA: TGCGCCAGCAGCTTGGTTGCGGGTGGCTACGAGCAGTACTTC. The chain has TRBV5-1 and TRBJ2-7, with D tentatively TRBD2 (5 bases). The CDR3 runs 14 residues. V dropped 0 bases and J dropped 3 bases, with 10 bases sitting between them. Per the germline V gene, CDR1 is SGHRS and CDR2 is YFSETQ. Complete variable domain (other parts from reference TRBV5-1 and TRBJ2-7): KAGVTQTPRYLIKTRGQQVTLSCSPISGHRSVSWYQQTPGQGLQFLFEYFSETQRNKGNFPGRFSGRQFSNSRSEMNVSTLELGDSALYLCASSLVAGGYEQYFGPGTRLTVT.

The genes are TRBV7-9 and TRBJ2-2, with D perhaps TRBD1 (6 bases). V dropped 0 bases and J dropped 6 bases, with 17 bases sitting between them. CDR3 size: 17 residues. Germline CDR1 and CDR2: SEHNR and FQNEAQ (reference sequence). The CDR3 coding sequence is TGTGCCAGCAGCTTAGCGCTTGGGGGCCGGTGGGCCGGGGAGCTGTTTTTT. Translated, it gives CASSLALGGRWAGELFF.

J is TRBJ1-2 and V is TRBV6-5; no definite D call. V was clipped by 8 bases and J by 3 bases, with 10 bases between them. CDR3 length: 12 amino acids. The germline V gene encodes CDR1 MNHEY and CDR2 SVGAGI. The DNA of the CDR3 is TGTGCCAGCTGGTACCAGGACTATGGCTACACCTTC. It yields the protein CASWYQDYGYTF.

This clone was seen only a few times. The chain couples TRBV7-6 to TRBJ2-1, with 8 bases that match TRBD1. This CDR3 region has 14 residues. The V and J ends lost 5 bases and 7 bases, in that order; junction bases with no gene match: 7. The V gene's germline CDR1 is SGHVS and CDR2 FNYEAQ. The CDR3: CASSPPTGENEQFF. The CDR3 nucleotides are TGTGCCAGCAGCCCCCCGACAGGGGAGAATGAGCAGTTCTTC.

The chain links TRBV2 to TRBJ1-3, with D uncertain. CDR1 and CDR2 (germline): SNHLY, FYNNEI. The CDR3 totals 14 residues. Trimming removed 7 bases at V and 0 bases at J, with 10 bases between. The CDR3 protein is CASKAGYSGNTIYF. The DNA for the CDR3 is TGTGCCAGCAAGGCCGGGTACTCTGGAAACACCATATATTTT.